What follows are 16 T cell receptor beta chains derived from one specimen sequenced in a study of OX40 agonist ivuxolimab in advanced cancers. The repertoire was sequenced with immunoSEQ multiplex PCR; TCRdb's copy has only in-frame clones and lacks some. This repertoire shows approximately 35,000 clones, 70% to 85% found once; its top ten account for around 9.9%. The sequenced sample was CD4+ or CD8+ T cells sorted from blood, obtained in a trial of the OX40 agonist ivuxolimab. These receptors were obtained from an adult with an advanced solid tumor such as melanoma, head and neck, liver or kidney cancer.

The chain couples TRBV5-1 to TRBJ2-1; D is perhaps TRBD2 (6 bases). The CDR3 loop spans 15 amino acids. V lost 0 bases, J lost 3 bases, and 10 bases lay in between. Germline V lookup: CDR1 SGHRS, CDR2 YFSETQ. The CDR3 sequence is CASSLGGGVYNEQFF. The CDR3 DNA reads TGCGCCAGCAGCTTGGGAGGCGGGGTCTACAATGAGCAGTTCTTC.

This clone was picked up a small number of times. The chain recombines TRBV4-2 with TRBJ2-7; D ambiguous. Per germline, CDR1 LGHNA and CDR2 YNFKEQ. The CDR3 contains 16 residues. V was shortened by 0 bases and J by 0 bases, with 12 bases between the two germline ends. The CDR3 spells CASSQEVGTHSYEQYF. CDR3 DNA: TGTGCCAGCAGCCAAGAAGTAGGAACCCACTCCTACGAGCAGTACTTC.

This clone was seen only a few times. V and J are TRBV5-4 and TRBJ1-6; 7 bases agree with TRBD1. CDR3 length: 14 amino acids. The ends lost 4 bases at V and 7 bases at J; junction bases unmatched: 5. Germline CDR1 and CDR2: SGHNT and YYREEE (reference sequence). CDR3 coding DNA: TGTGCCAGCAGCCAAGGGACAGCCAATTCACCCCTCCACTTT. Translating gives CASSQGTANSPLHF.

In DNA, the CDR3 is TGTGCCAGCAGCACCGTTATTGACACCTTAAACTTGGGGGTCTTT. Its translation is CASSTVIDTLNLGVF. The chain combines TRBV21-1 with TRBJ1-1. TRBV21-1 is designated a pseudogene. The CDR3 contains 15 residues.

Written as DNA, the CDR3 is TGTGCCAGCAGCTCTTATTTAGGACAGGGTTCAATTGAGCAGTACTTC. This encodes CASSSYLGQGSIEQYF. The J gene is TRBJ2-7, the V gene TRBV4-2; 8 nucleotides agree with TRBD1. Germline lookup yields CDR1 LGHNA and CDR2 YNFKEQ. The V gene end was trimmed by 5 bases and the J gene end by 7 bases; junction bases not matched to a gene: 16. The CDR3 totals 16 residues.

This sequence joins TRBV7-9 and TRBJ2-1; no clear D gene. The CDR3 has 17 amino acids. V was clipped by 5 bases and J by 0 bases, with 17 bases between them. The germline CDR1 and CDR2 sequences are SEHNR and FQNEAQ (reference sequence). Written as DNA, the CDR3 is TGTGCCAGCAGCAATACCCAAGACTCTAGCTCCTACAATGAGCAGTTCTTC. It yields the protein CASSNTQDSSSYNEQFF.

The gene calls are TRBV5-4 and TRBJ2-7; a weak D match, TRBD2 (7 bases). The V gene lost 4 bases and the J gene lost 4 bases, with 21 bases spanning the gap. The length of the CDR3 is 16 residues. CDR1 and CDR2 from the germline V gene are SGHNT and YYREEE (reference sequence). The DNA for the CDR3 is TGTGCCAGCAGCCTCGGAGTGGGGGGGGCCCAATACGAGCAGTACTTC. Encoded protein: CASSLGVGGAQYEQYF. Supplemented by reference TRBV5-4 and TRBJ2-7, the full variable domain reads ETGVTQSPTHLIKTRGQQVTLRCSSQSGHNTVSWYQQALGQGPQFIFQYYREEENGRGNFPPRFSGLQFPNYSSELNVNALELDDSALYLCASSLGVGGAQYEQYFGPGTRLTVT.

In this sample, this clone turned up once. This rearrangement joins TRBV28 to TRBJ1-5; 7 bases are shared with TRBD1. CDR1 MDHEN and CDR2 SYDVKM come from the germline V gene. The junction had 8 bases not matched to a gene; V was cut back by 7 bases and J by 5 bases. The CDR3 covers 14 residues. CDR3 amino acids: CASIRTGGYQPQHF. CDR3 coding DNA: TGTGCCAGCATTCGGACAGGAGGTTATCAGCCCCAGCATTTT. Combining the CDR3 with reference TRBV28 and TRBJ1-5 gives the whole variable domain DVKVTQSSRYLVKRTGEKVFLECVQDMDHENMFWYRQDPGLGLRLIYFSYDVKMKEKGDIPEGYSVSREKKERFSLILESASTNQTSMYLCASIRTGGYQPQHFGDGTRLSIL.

The gene calls are TRBV28 and TRBJ1-5; the D gene is possibly TRBD1 (6 bases). The V and J ends lost 3 bases and 2 bases respectively, with 14 bases between them. Looked up from germline, CDR1 is MDHEN and CDR2 is SYDVKM. The CDR3 loop spans 16 amino acids. This chain's CDR3 is CASSLGRGMGNQPQHF. CDR3 nucleotides: TGTGCCAGCAGTTTGGGCAGGGGAATGGGCAATCAGCCCCAGCATTTT.

V usage is TRBV5-5 and J usage is TRBJ2-7; no definite D call. V was clipped by 1 base and J by 3 bases, with 8 bases between them. Germline V gene sequence: CDR1 SGHKS, CDR2 YYEKEE (reference sequence). CDR3 size: 13 residues. The CDR3 DNA reads as TGTGCCAGCAGCTTGACAGCTTACTACGAGCAGTACTTC. This translates into CASSLTAYYEQYF.

V usage is TRBV2 and J usage is TRBJ2-7; D remains unclear. The CDR3 contains 11 residues. Trimming took 4 bases from V and 7 from J, leaving 8 bases between them. CDR1 is SNHLY, CDR2 FYNNEI, per germline. The CDR3: CASSAVGEQYF. The CDR3, as DNA: TGTGCCAGCAGTGCCGTGGGGGAGCAGTACTTC.

This clone has only a few counts. The J gene is TRBJ1-6, the V gene TRBV30; 10 bases fit TRBD1. The CDR3 consists of 14 residues. Germline V gene sequence: CDR1 GTSNPN, CDR2 SVGIG (reference sequence). J was trimmed by 8 bases and V by 8 bases; bases with no gene match: 9. The CDR3 bases are TGTGCCAGCCTACGGGACAGGGGTTATTCACCCCTCCACTTT. Its protein product is CASLRDRGYSPLHF.

The rearrangement joins TRBV28 to TRBJ1-5, with D tentatively TRBD1 (5 bases). V was shortened by 8 bases and J by 7 bases, with 12 bases between the two germline ends. The germline V gene encodes CDR1 MDHEN and CDR2 SYDVKM. The CDR3 covers 12 residues. The chain's CDR3 is CASSRGGQPQHF. Written as DNA, the CDR3 is TGTGCCAGCTCTCGGGGGGGGCAGCCCCAGCATTTT.

The V gene is TRBV7-3, the J gene TRBJ2-5, with TRBD2 identical over 7 bases. Unmatched junction bases numbered 6, after V lost 0 bases and J lost 2 bases. This CDR3 region has 16 residues. The V gene's germline CDR1 is SGHTA and CDR2 FQGTGA. The DNA for the CDR3 is TGTGCCAGCAGCTTAACGGCGGCTAGCGGACAAGAGACCCAGTACTTC. The encoded protein is CASSLTAASGQETQYF.

This clone is classed as medium-sized. The gene calls are TRBV4-2 and TRBJ1-1; TRBD1 agrees at 7 bases. The CDR3 has 13 residues. Per the germline V gene, CDR1 is LGHNA and CDR2 is YNFKEQ. The J segment lost 4 bases and the V segment lost 4 bases, leaving 3 bases of the junction unmatched. The CDR3 DNA reads TGTGCCAGCAGCCCAGGGGGGAGCACTGAAGCTTTCTTT. Its protein is CASSPGGSTEAFF.

This chain links TRBV19 with TRBJ2-7; possible D gene TRBD1, 6 bases. CDR3 size: 14 residues. Germline V gene data show CDR1 as LNHDA and CDR2 as SQIVND (reference sequence). V lost 3 bases and J 6 bases, leaving 15 bases between the germline ends. The CDR3 sequence: CASSMFTGMGEQYF. The DNA for the CDR3 is TGTGCCAGTAGTATGTTTACAGGGATGGGCGAGCAGTACTTC.